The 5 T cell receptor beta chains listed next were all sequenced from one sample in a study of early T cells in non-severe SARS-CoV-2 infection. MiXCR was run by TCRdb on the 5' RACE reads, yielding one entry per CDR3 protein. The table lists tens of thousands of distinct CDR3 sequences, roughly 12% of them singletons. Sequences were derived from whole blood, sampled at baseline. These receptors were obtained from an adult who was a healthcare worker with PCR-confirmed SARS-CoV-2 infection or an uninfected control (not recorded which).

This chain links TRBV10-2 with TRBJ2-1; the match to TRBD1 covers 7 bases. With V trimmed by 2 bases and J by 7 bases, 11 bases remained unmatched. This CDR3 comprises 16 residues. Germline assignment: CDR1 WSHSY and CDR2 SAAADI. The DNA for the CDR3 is TGCGCCAGCAGTGAGCAGATCCAGGGGGTTAAAAATGAGCAGTTCTTC. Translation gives CASSEQIQGVKNEQFF.

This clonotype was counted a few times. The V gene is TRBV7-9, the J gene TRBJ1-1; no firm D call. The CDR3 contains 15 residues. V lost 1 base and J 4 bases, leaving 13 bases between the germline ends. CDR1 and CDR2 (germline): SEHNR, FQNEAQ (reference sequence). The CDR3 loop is CASSLGSGGRTEAFF. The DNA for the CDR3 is TGTGCCAGCAGCTTAGGATCGGGAGGTCGCACTGAAGCTTTCTTT.

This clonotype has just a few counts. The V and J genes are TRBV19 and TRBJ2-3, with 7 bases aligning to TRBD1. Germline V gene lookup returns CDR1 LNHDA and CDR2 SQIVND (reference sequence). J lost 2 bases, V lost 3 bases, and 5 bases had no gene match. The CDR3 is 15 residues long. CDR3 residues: CASSITRGPTDTQYF. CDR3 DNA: TGTGCCAGTAGTATCACTAGGGGGCCCACAGATACGCAGTATTTT.

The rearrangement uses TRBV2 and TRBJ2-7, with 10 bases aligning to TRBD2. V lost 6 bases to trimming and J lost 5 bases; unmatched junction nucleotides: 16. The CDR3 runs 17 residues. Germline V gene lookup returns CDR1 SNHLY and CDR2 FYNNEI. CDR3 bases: TGTGCCAGCAGCCATCAGCCTCCTAGCGGGAGTACCGACGAGCAGTACTTC. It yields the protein CASSHQPPSGSTDEQYF.

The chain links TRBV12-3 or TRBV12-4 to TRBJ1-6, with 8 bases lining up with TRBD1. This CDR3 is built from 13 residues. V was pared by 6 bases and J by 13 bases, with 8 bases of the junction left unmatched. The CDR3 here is CASRDRGSGPLHF. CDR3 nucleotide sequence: TGTGCCAGCAGAGACAGGGGTAGCGGGCCCCTCCACTTT.